A single sample is the source of the 21 T cell receptor beta chains below, sequenced in a study of blood T cell repertoires in COVID-19. Sequencing used immunoSEQ multiplex PCR; TCRdb keeps in-frame clones, though not all of them. The table shows 100,000 or so clones, with roughly 86% occurring only once. The specimen sequenced was peripheral blood. The receptors here all came from a man aged 50 or older with active or convalescent COVID-19.

The chain employs TRBV5-5 and TRBJ1-2; D remains ambiguous. This CDR3 contains 14 residues. Germline assignment: CDR1 SGHKS and CDR2 YYEKEE (reference sequence). The V gene lost 3 bases and the J gene lost 2 bases, with 11 bases spanning the gap. CDR3 region: CASSSGIGNYGYTF. DNA for the CDR3: TGTGCCAGCAGCTCCGGGATTGGGAACTATGGCTACACCTTC.

The gene calls are TRBV28 and TRBJ1-5; possibly TRBD1 for D (6 bases). The germline V gene encodes CDR1 MDHEN and CDR2 SYDVKM. V was cut by 5 bases and J by 0 bases, with 11 bases left in between. CDR3 length equals 15 residues. The CDR3 protein is CASSPGTFSNQPQHF. The CDR3 bases are TGTGCCAGCAGTCCTGGGACATTTAGCAATCAGCCCCAGCATTTT.

The genes are TRBV4-1 and TRBJ2-7, with TRBD1 identical over 9 bases. Per the germline V gene, CDR1 is MGHRA and CDR2 is YSYEKL. The CDR3 loop spans 15 amino acids. With V trimmed by 3 bases and J by 3 bases, 6 bases remained unmatched. In nucleotides, the CDR3 is TGCGCCAGCAGCCAGGCGGGACAGGGCCTCTACGAGCAGTACTTC. Its protein is CASSQAGQGLYEQYF.

The chain is built from TRBV7-9 and TRBJ1-1; D is unclear. The CDR3 has 14 amino acids. Trimming shortened V by 4 bases and J by 7 bases, and 16 bases separated the two germline ends. Germline CDR1 reads SEHNR; CDR2 reads FQNEAQ (reference sequence). The CDR3 loop is CASSSRSLTIEAFF. CDR3 in DNA: TGTGCCAGCAGCTCGAGGAGCCTAACTATTGAAGCTTTCTTT.

The chain couples TRBV7-8 to TRBJ2-5; D uncertain. The germline gives CDR1 SGHVS, CDR2 FQNEAQ. The CDR3 has 11 amino acids. V shed 5 bases and J shed 2 bases, with 3 bases lying between them. DNA of the CDR3: TGTGCCAGCAGCGCGCAAGAGACCCAGTACTTC. This codes for CASSAQETQYF.

The rearrangement uses TRBV9 and TRBJ2-2; D is perhaps TRBD2 (5 bases). Trimming cost V 0 bases and J 5 bases, with 8 bases left between them. The germline V gene encodes CDR1 SGDLS and CDR2 YYNGEE. The CDR3 contains 14 residues. CDR3 nucleotides: TGTGCCAGCAGCGTAGCTGAGGGTACCGGGGAGCTGTTTTTT. Protein sequence: CASSVAEGTGELFF.

The rearrangement joins TRBV9 to TRBJ2-1, with D possibly being TRBD2 (6 bases). The length of the CDR3 is 21 residues. Germline V gene sequence: CDR1 SGDLS, CDR2 YYNGEE. V was pared by 0 bases and J by 2 bases, with 27 bases between. DNA for the CDR3: TGTGCCAGCAGCGTAGCTACAATGACTAGAGGCCCAAGTATGACCTACAATGAGCAGTTCTTC. Its protein is CASSVATMTRGPSMTYNEQFF. Using reference TRBV9 and TRBJ2-1 for the parts outside the CDR3, the full variable domain is DSGVTQTPKHLITATGQRVTLRCSPRSGDLSVYWYQQSLDQGLQFLIQYYNGEERAKGNILERFSAQQFPDLHSELNLSSLELGDSALYFCASSVATMTRGPSMTYNEQFFGPGTRLTVL.

The J gene is TRBJ1-2, the V gene TRBV7-2; D is possibly TRBD1 (5 bases). Trimming removed 4 bases at V and 4 bases at J, with 7 bases between. The CDR3 spans 12 residues. Germline V gives CDR1 SGHTA, CDR2 FQGNSA. CDR3 in DNA: TGTGCCAGCAGCTCACAGGCCTATGGCTACACCTTC. This sequence encodes CASSSQAYGYTF.

The chain's CDR3 is CASSVAAPGQGYNEQFF. As DNA, the CDR3 is TGTGCCAGCAGCGTAGCCGCCCCGGGACAGGGGTACAATGAGCAGTTCTTC. The genes are TRBV9 and TRBJ2-1, with TRBD1 identical over 10 bases. The J segment lost 4 bases and the V segment lost 0 bases, leaving 7 bases of the junction unmatched. The CDR3 consists of 17 residues. Germline values: CDR1 SGDLS, CDR2 YYNGEE.

V gene TRBV5-5 combines with J gene TRBJ1-1; 7 nucleotides line up with TRBD1. Germline trimming cut 5 bases from V and 4 bases from J; bases unmatched to any gene: 5. The V gene's germline CDR1 is SGHKS and CDR2 YYEKEE (reference sequence). The CDR3 has 13 amino acids. CDR3 sequence reads: CASSNAGGTEAFF. For the CDR3, the DNA is TGTGCCAGCAGTAATGCAGGGGGCACTGAAGCTTTCTTT.

V usage is TRBV18 and J usage is TRBJ1-3, with D possibly being TRBD1 (6 bases). Germline V gene lookup returns CDR1 KGHSH and CDR2 LQKENI. The CDR3 has 16 residues. Trimming took off 1 base at V and 0 bases at J, with 10 bases between the two ends. The CDR3 here is CASSPLGQNSGNTIYF. CDR3 nucleotide sequence: TGTGCCAGCTCACCACTCGGACAGAACTCTGGAAACACCATATATTTT.

The rearrangement joins TRBV7-8 to TRBJ1-1; D unresolved. Germline V gene lookup returns CDR1 SGHVS and CDR2 FQNEAQ. This CDR3 region has 13 residues. V lost 8 bases to trimming and J lost 0 bases, with 10 bases between them. CDR3 amino acids: CASLFYLNTEAFF. The CDR3 DNA reads TGTGCCAGCCTTTTTTACTTGAACACTGAAGCTTTCTTT.

The chain joins TRBV5-3 to TRBJ2-7; the D gene is possibly TRBD2 (5 bases). TRBV5-3 is placed among ORFs of uncertain function. This CDR3 comprises 14 residues. The V end lost 0 bases, the J end lost 0 bases, and 7 bases lay between the germline ends. This CDR3 reads CARSLGTPSYEQYF. The CDR3 DNA reads TGTGCCAGAAGCTTGGGGACTCCCTCCTACGAGCAGTACTTC.

J is TRBJ2-5 and V is TRBV30, with 7 bases fitting TRBD1. This CDR3 is built from 13 residues. The V and J ends lost 3 bases and 0 bases, in that order; junction bases with no gene match: 1. Looked up from germline, CDR1 is GTSNPN and CDR2 is SVGIG (reference sequence). This CDR3 is CAWRTGHQETQYF. The CDR3 bases are TGTGCCTGGAGGACAGGGCACCAAGAGACCCAGTACTTC.

The chain joins TRBV6-5 to TRBJ1-1; D not resolved. The germline V gene has CDR1 MNHEY and CDR2 SVGAGI. V shed 6 bases and J shed 0 bases, with 8 bases lying between them. The CDR3 loop spans 13 amino acids. The CDR3 bases are TGTGCCAGCAGGGAGAGCATGAACACTGAAGCTTTCTTT. Protein product: CASRESMNTEAFF.

The chain combines TRBV7-2 with TRBJ2-3; weak D call: TRBD2 (7 bases). Between the trimmed V and J ends, which lost 3 bases and 1 base, there was a span of 11 bases. The CDR3 spans 15 residues. Germline V gene lookup returns CDR1 SGHTA and CDR2 FQGNSA. CDR3 bases: TGTGCCAGCAGCTTTGGGGGGGGCCGCACAGATACGCAGTATTTT. This sequence encodes CASSFGGGRTDTQYF.

The CDR3 reads CASSFEGGNTIYF. CDR3 DNA: TGTGCCAGCAGCTTTGAGGGCGGAAACACCATATATTTT. This chain joins TRBV7-9 and TRBJ1-3; no reliable D call. CDR3 size: 13 residues. Germline CDR1 reads SEHNR; CDR2 reads FQNEAQ (reference sequence). The ends were cut back, 3 bases at V and 4 bases at J, with 7 bases in the middle.

The chain carries TRBV28 and TRBJ1-5; D is ambiguous. The germline V gene encodes CDR1 MDHEN and CDR2 SYDVKM. The CDR3 has 13 amino acids. Trimming left V 5 bases short and J 4 bases short, with 9 bases between. In DNA form, the CDR3 reads TGTGCCAGCAGTACCCTGCGGAATCAGCCCCAGCATTTT. Translated: CASSTLRNQPQHF. The full variable domain, its missing parts supplied by reference TRBV28 and TRBJ1-5, is DVKVTQSSRYLVKRTGEKVFLECVQDMDHENMFWYRQDPGLGLRLIYFSYDVKMKEKGDIPEGYSVSREKKERFSLILESASTNQTSMYLCASSTLRNQPQHFGDGTRLSIL.

The chain has TRBV6-5 and TRBJ2-5; 8 nucleotides line up with TRBD2. CDR3 length: 16 amino acids. CDR1 MNHEY and CDR2 SVGAGI come from the germline V gene. The V gene end was trimmed by 0 bases and the J gene end by 2 bases; junction bases not matched to a gene: 5. In nucleotides, the CDR3 is TGTGCCAGCAGTTACTCGAAGGCTAGCGGGCAAGAGACCCAGTACTTC. Translated: CASSYSKASGQETQYF.

This clone was seen more than once but under ten times. V and J are TRBV18 and TRBJ2-3; TRBD2 aligns across 8 bases. J lost 2 bases, V lost 1 base, and 5 bases had no gene match. The germline V gene has CDR1 KGHSH and CDR2 LQKENI. CDR3 length equals 16 residues. The CDR3 DNA sequence: TGTGCCAGCTCACCACTCCCCGGGAGGGCCACAGATACGCAGTATTTT. It encodes CASSPLPGRATDTQYF. The variable domain in full, completed from reference TRBV18 and TRBJ2-3, reads NAGVMQNPRHLVRRRGQEARLRCSPMKGHSHVYWYRQLPEEGLKFMVYLQKENIIDESGMPKERFSAEFPKEGPSILRIQQVVRGDSAAYFCASSPLPGRATDTQYFGPGTRLTVL.

The chain uses TRBV9 and TRBJ2-5; 8 bases fit TRBD2. The CDR3 is 15 residues long. Germline CDR1 is SGDLS and CDR2 is YYNGEE. The J segment lost 7 bases and the V segment lost 4 bases, leaving 12 bases of the junction unmatched. Written as DNA, the CDR3 is TGTGCCAGCAGCCCCAGCGGGAGAGAAGGATGGACCCAGTACTTC. It encodes CASSPSGREGWTQYF.